This paragraph reports one T cell receptor (beta chain). The antigen is unknown. This sample was included in a study of T cells in tumors after PD-1 blockade. Study overall: Treatment was either pembrolizumab 200 mg every 3 weeks or cemiplimab 350 mg every 2 weeks. On average, peripheral blood gave about 120,000 TCR templates and about 34,000 unique clonotypes. Study results and limitations: Roughly two fifths of tumor TCR clonotypes were also found in blood.

Germline lookup yields CDR1 MRHNA and CDR2 SNTAGT. V was pared by 5 bases and J by 0 bases, with 7 bases between. The CDR3 loop spans 14 amino acids. TCRdb keeps only in-frame clones here, not all; method: immunoSEQ multiplex PCR. The sample consists of roughly 47,000 clones, roughly 73% of them appearing once. This clonotype originated in a human donor with basal cell carcinoma. The rearrangement joins TRBV6-4 to TRBJ2-2; D ambiguous. This material consisted of PBMCs, taken before anti-PD-1 treatment. CDR3: CASSPVSNTGELFF. Written as DNA, the CDR3 is TGTGCCAGCAGTCCTGTTTCGAACACCGGGGAGCTGTTTTTT.